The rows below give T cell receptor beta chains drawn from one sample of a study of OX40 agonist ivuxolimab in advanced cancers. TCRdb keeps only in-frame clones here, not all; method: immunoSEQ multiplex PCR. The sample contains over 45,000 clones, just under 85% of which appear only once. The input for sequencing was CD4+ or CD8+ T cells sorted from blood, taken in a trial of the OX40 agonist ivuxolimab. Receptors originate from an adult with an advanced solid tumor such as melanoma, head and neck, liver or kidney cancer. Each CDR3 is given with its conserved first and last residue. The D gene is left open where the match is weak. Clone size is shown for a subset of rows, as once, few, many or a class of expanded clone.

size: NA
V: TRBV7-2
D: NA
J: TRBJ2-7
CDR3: CASSSRWGSHEQYF
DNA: TGTGCCAGCAGCTCCCGATGGGGGTCTCACGAGCAGTACTTC

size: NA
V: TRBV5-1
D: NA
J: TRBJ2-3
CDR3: CASTGTLKLDTQYF
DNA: TGCGCCAGCACGGGGACCCTCAAGCTCGATACGCAGTATTTT

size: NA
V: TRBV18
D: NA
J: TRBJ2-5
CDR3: CASSPEGLRETQYF
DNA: TGTGCCAGCTCACCAGAGGGGCTGCGAGAGACCCAGTACTTC

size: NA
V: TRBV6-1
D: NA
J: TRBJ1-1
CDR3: CASRGSGRGTEAFF
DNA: TGTGCCAGCAGAGGATCGGGTCGCGGCACTGAAGCTTTCTTT

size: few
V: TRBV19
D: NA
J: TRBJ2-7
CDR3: CASAYDWSSYEQYF
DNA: TGTGCCAGTGCGTACGACTGGAGCTCCTACGAGCAGTACTTC

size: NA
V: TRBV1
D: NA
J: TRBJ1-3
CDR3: CTSSQEEVIGQGSGNTIYF
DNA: TGCACCAGCAGCCAAGAAGAGGTAATTGGACAGGGCTCTGGAAACACCATATATTTT

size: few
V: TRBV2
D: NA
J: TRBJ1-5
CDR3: CASSGGNQPQHF
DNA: TGTGCCAGCAGTGGAGGCAATCAGCCCCAGCATTTT

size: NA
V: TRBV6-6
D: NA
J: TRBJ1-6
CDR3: CASSYAGNNSPLHF
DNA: TGTGCCAGCAGTTACGCAGGGAATAATTCACCCCTCCACTTT

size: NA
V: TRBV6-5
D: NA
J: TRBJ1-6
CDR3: CASSYSQSHYNSPLHF
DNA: TGTGCCAGCAGTTACTCGCAGAGTCACTATAATTCACCCCTCCACTTT

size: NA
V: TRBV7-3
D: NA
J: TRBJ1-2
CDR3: CASSLVPGPGYGYTF
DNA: TGTGCCAGCAGCTTAGTCCCGGGCCCCGGCTATGGCTACACCTTC

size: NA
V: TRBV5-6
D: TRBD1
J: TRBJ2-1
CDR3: CASSLGSGQGIGQFF
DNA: TGTGCCAGCAGCTTGGGGTCGGGACAGGGTATCGGGCAGTTCTTC

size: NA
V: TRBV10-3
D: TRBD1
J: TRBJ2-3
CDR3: CAISEALQGITTDTQYF
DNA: TGTGCCATCAGTGAGGCCCTACAGGGGATAACAACAGATACGCAGTATTTT

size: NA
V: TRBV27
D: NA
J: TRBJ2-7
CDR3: CASSTWVQGGHEQYF
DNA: TGTGCCAGCAGCACATGGGTACAGGGAGGCCACGAGCAGTACTTC